Following are 8 T cell receptor beta chains from one sample sequenced in a study of T cell responses to AZD1222 COVID-19 vaccine. Only in-frame clones appear in the TCRdb table, and some are missing; sequencing was by immunoSEQ multiplex PCR. The sample holds about 110,000 clones, 85% to 95% seen once. The sample consisted of peripheral blood, taken 28 days after the second AZD1222 dose. These receptors were collected from an adult who received the AZD1222 COVID-19 vaccine.

The rearrangement links TRBV15 to TRBJ2-1, with D perhaps TRBD2 (5 bases). V gave up 1 base and J gave up 5 bases, with 15 bases separating them. Germline CDR1 LNHNV, CDR2 YYDKDF (reference sequence). There are 16 residues in the CDR3. This chain's CDR3 is CATSRGRRVLNNEQFF. Written as DNA, the CDR3 is TGTGCCACCAGCAGAGGTCGGCGGGTCTTAAACAATGAGCAGTTCTTC.

The chain carries TRBV6-1 and TRBJ1-6; 7 nucleotides line up with TRBD1. This CDR3 region has 17 residues. Germline lookup yields CDR1 MNHNS and CDR2 SASEGT. V dropped 0 bases and J dropped 4; count of bases not matched to a gene: 6. The CDR3 loop reads CASSEAHRGSYNSPLHF. CDR3 coding DNA: TGTGCCAGCAGTGAAGCCCACAGGGGTTCATATAATTCACCCCTCCACTTT.

Turning to this clone: The sample carries other DNA sequences with the same CDR3. The chain links TRBV7-9 to TRBJ2-7; no definite D call. Germline V CDR1 and CDR2: SEHNR, FQNEAQ (reference sequence). This CDR3 region has 11 residues. V was pared by 4 bases and J by 2 bases, with 3 bases between. This chain's CDR3 is CASSSAYEQYF. The CDR3, as DNA: TGTGCCAGCAGCTCCGCCTACGAGCAGTACTTC.

The rearrangement uses TRBV9 and TRBJ1-2; D unresolved. The V gene lost 0 bases and the J gene lost 4 bases, with 7 bases spanning the gap. Germline loops: CDR1 SGDLS, CDR2 YYNGEE. CDR3 length: 13 residues. Here the CDR3 reads CASSVEEGYGYTF. The DNA for the CDR3 is TGTGCCAGCAGCGTAGAGGAAGGCTATGGCTACACCTTC.

As DNA, the CDR3 is TGTGCCAGCACTTTTCTTGAGCAGTTCTTC. Protein product: CASTFLEQFF. The V and J genes are TRBV2 and TRBJ2-1; no clear D. V shed 7 bases and J shed 9 bases, with 7 bases lying between them. The CDR3 is 10 amino acids. CDR1 and CDR2 (germline): SNHLY, FYNNEI.

This clone showed up just a few times. The V and J genes are TRBV24-1 and TRBJ1-2, with D perhaps matching TRBD1 (6 bases). Germline V gene sequence: CDR1 KGHDR, CDR2 SFDVKD. This CDR3 region has 16 residues. Trimming removed 5 bases from V and 6 bases from J, with 21 bases in between. The CDR3 nucleotides are TGTGCCACCAGTGCCACAGTCCGGGGGCCGGGTGATGGCTACACCTTC. Translated, it gives CATSATVRGPGDGYTF.

V gene TRBV9 combines with J gene TRBJ1-1, with D hard to call. V dropped 3 bases and J dropped 0 bases, with 9 bases sitting between them. Germline-derived CDR1 and CDR2 are SGDLS and YYNGEE. The CDR3 is 14 amino acids. CDR3 DNA sequence: TGTGCCAGCAGCGCCCAGGCTATGAACACTGAAGCTTTCTTT. Translation gives CASSAQAMNTEAFF.

V and J are TRBV18 and TRBJ2-2; tentatively, D is TRBD1 or TRBD2 (6 bases each). Germline assignment: CDR1 KGHSH and CDR2 LQKENI. V was clipped by 1 base and J by 5 bases, with 8 bases between them. The CDR3 contains 14 residues. The DNA of the CDR3 is TGTGCCAGCTCACCACGGGGGGCAACCGGGGAGCTGTTTTTT. This gives the protein CASSPRGATGELFF.